The 32 T cell receptor beta chains given below trace back to one sample, sequenced in a study of blood T cell repertoires in COVID-19 (dated by TCRdb to 2020 to 2021). Libraries were made using the immunoSEQ multiplex PCR assay. TCRdb provides this immuneACCESS table in a form limited to in-frame rearrangements. Some clones are lacking; in checked studies, under half of them reflect an unresolved V gene, and why the rest are absent is not known. Across this sample there are 300,000 to 400,000 clones, with approximately 89% seen only once. Less than 3.5% of the sample belongs to the ten largest clones. The sample consisted of peripheral blood. These receptors came from a woman aged 18-29 years who had recovered from COVID-19.

This clone was detected only once. The V gene is TRBV7-2, the J gene TRBJ2-3; D is uncertain. The CDR3 extends over 14 amino acids. Germline V gene lookup returns CDR1 SGHTA and CDR2 FQGNSA. The V end was cut by 3 bases, the J end by 2 bases, with 9 bases between. Here the CDR3 DNA reads TGTGCCAGCAGCTTCGAACTTTCCACAGATACGCAGTATTTT. As protein: CASSFELSTDTQYF.

The chain links TRBV19 to TRBJ1-5, with no clear D. Trimming shortened V by 5 bases and J by 0 bases, and 5 bases separated the two germline ends. Germline lookup yields CDR1 LNHDA and CDR2 SQIVND (reference sequence). The CDR3 is 13 amino acids. CDR3 region: CASSYFSNQPQHF. The CDR3 DNA follows: TGTGCCAGTAGTTATTTTAGCAATCAGCCCCAGCATTTT.

The gene calls are TRBV7-8 and TRBJ1-1; perhaps TRBD1 as D (6 bases). The V end lost 1 base, the J end lost 2 bases, and 11 bases lay between the germline ends. The CDR3 covers 15 residues. CDR1 is SGHVS, CDR2 FQNEAQ, per germline. Here the CDR3 reads CASSLDQQGNTEAFF. The CDR3 region has the DNA TGTGCCAGCAGCTTAGACCAACAGGGAAACACTGAAGCTTTCTTT.

This chain uses TRBV11-2 with TRBJ1-2, with D tentatively TRBD1 (6 bases). The CDR3 is 15 residues long. V was trimmed by 5 bases and J by 5 bases, leaving 18 bases between them. CDR1 and CDR2 from the germline V gene are SGHAT and FQNNGV. CDR3 sequence (DNA): TGTGCCAGCAGCCCCGCAAACAGGGTTTGGTATGGCTACACCTTC. It codes for CASSPANRVWYGYTF.

The chain has TRBV6-6 and TRBJ2-3; D perhaps matches TRBD1 (6 bases). Germline loops: CDR1 MNHNY, CDR2 SVGAGI (reference sequence). The CDR3 has 14 amino acids. V was pared by 6 bases and J by 1 base, with 11 bases between. CDR3 bases: TGTGCCAGCAGGGGGGCAACGGGCACAGATACGCAGTATTTT. This encodes CASRGATGTDTQYF.

The chain combines TRBV11-3 with TRBJ2-5, with 7 positions matching TRBD2. Germline-derived CDR1 and CDR2 are SGHNT and YENEEA. The V segment lost 5 bases and the J segment 1 base; nucleotides outside the gene matches: 10. The CDR3 runs to 16 residues. The CDR3 sequence is CASSPSSGRLQETQYF. The CDR3, as DNA: TGTGCCAGCAGCCCGTCTAGCGGTCGTCTCCAAGAGACCCAGTACTTC.

V gene TRBV28 combines with J gene TRBJ1-1; the match to TRBD1 covers 9 bases. This CDR3 is built from 16 residues. Germline-derived CDR1 and CDR2 are MDHEN and SYDVKM. V lost 2 bases to trimming and J lost 4 bases; unmatched junction nucleotides: 8. The CDR3 region has the DNA TGTGCCAGCAGTTTACAAGGGACAGGGATGTTCACTGAAGCTTTCTTT. Translating it yields CASSLQGTGMFTEAFF.

This chain connects TRBV18 to TRBJ1-1, with a weak D call TRBD1 (5 bases). Germline CDR1 KGHSH, CDR2 LQKENI. There are 16 residues in the CDR3. V was pared by 5 bases and J by 3 bases, with 19 bases between. Here the CDR3 reads CASSGEGRIEDTEAFF. The CDR3 DNA reads TGTGCCAGCTCAGGGGAGGGACGGATCGAGGACACTGAAGCTTTCTTT.

V gene TRBV27 combines with J gene TRBJ2-5, with TRBD2 identical over 8 bases. CDR3 length: 14 residues. CDR1 is MNHEY and CDR2 is SMNVEV in the germline V gene (reference sequence). Germline trimming cut 1 base from V and 14 bases from J; bases unmatched to any gene: 12. The CDR3 reads CASSLYSGGTRFYF. The CDR3, as DNA: TGTGCCAGCAGTTTATACAGCGGGGGAACCCGTTTTTACTTC.

This clone was recorded only once. The V and J genes are TRBV6-2 or TRBV6-3 and TRBJ2-2; TRBD1 agrees at 7 bases. Unmatched junction bases numbered 8, after V lost 5 bases and J lost 2 bases. This CDR3 is built from 16 residues. Germline lookup yields CDR1 MNHEY and CDR2 SVGEGT. The DNA for the CDR3 is TGTGCCAGCAGTCCCCGAGGGGGCGCCAACACCGGGGAGCTGTTTTTT. Amino acid sequence: CASSPRGGANTGELFF.

The chain is built from TRBV7-8 and TRBJ1-5; TRBD1 might be the D (6 bases). Germline CDR1 SGHVS, CDR2 FQNEAQ. The CDR3 has 15 amino acids. V shed 2 bases and J shed 3 bases, with 11 bases lying between them. The CDR3: CASSLNGGSNQPQHF. CDR3 sequence (DNA): TGTGCCAGCAGCTTAAATGGGGGCTCCAATCAGCCCCAGCATTTT. The full variable domain, rest sourced from reference TRBV7-8 and TRBJ1-5, is GAGVSQSPRYKVAKRGQDVALRCDPISGHVSLFWYQQALGQGPEFLTYFQNEAQLDKSGLPSDRFFAERPEGSVSTLKIQRTQQEDSAVYLCASSLNGGSNQPQHFGDGTRLSIL.

The chain combines TRBV10-3 with TRBJ1-5; 7 nucleotides match TRBD1. CDR3 length equals 13 residues. CDR1 and CDR2 (germline): ENHRY, SYGVKD. V dropped 6 bases and J dropped 7; count of bases not matched to a gene: 6. The CDR3 nucleotides read TGTGCCATCAGAGACAGGGCTGAGCAGCCCCAGCATTTT. It yields the protein CAIRDRAEQPQHF.

This clone is a singleton in its sample. The chain employs TRBV11-3 and TRBJ2-7, with 7 bases aligning to TRBD2. From germline, CDR1 is SGHNT and CDR2 YENEEA. The ends lost 5 bases at V and 2 bases at J; junction bases unmatched: 6. CDR3 length equals 14 residues. This chain's CDR3 is CASSDGEGAYEQYV. For the CDR3, the DNA is TGTGCCAGCAGCGATGGGGAGGGAGCCTACGAGCAGTACGTC.

This clone was picked up a small number of times. DNA of the CDR3: TGTGCCAGCAGTGGAGACAGACAAGAGACCCAGTACTTC. Protein sequence: CASSGDRQETQYF. The rearrangement links TRBV2 to TRBJ2-5, with a possible D match to TRBD1 (5 bases). V was trimmed by 4 bases and J by 2 bases, leaving 8 bases between them. This CDR3 is 13 amino acids long. Germline CDR1 and CDR2: SNHLY and FYNNEI.

J is TRBJ2-3 and V is TRBV19; 9 bases line up with TRBD2. Trimming removed 5 bases from V and 3 bases from J; junction bases left unmatched: 3. Germline-derived CDR1 and CDR2 are LNHDA and SQIVND (reference sequence). The CDR3 consists of 14 residues. The CDR3 is CASSPTSGTDTQYF. The CDR3 DNA reads TGTGCCAGTAGTCCTACTAGCGGGACAGATACGCAGTATTTT.

This clone occurred a few times. V gene TRBV6-5 combines with J gene TRBJ1-2; D remains ambiguous. The germline V gene has CDR1 MNHEY and CDR2 SVGAGI. V dropped 4 bases and J dropped 7 bases, with 19 bases sitting between them. The CDR3 sequence is 15 residues long. CDR3 residues: CASSSTGTQSRGYTF. The CDR3 nucleotides read TGTGCCAGCAGTTCAACGGGAACCCAAAGTCGTGGCTACACCTTC.

The chain combines TRBV11-3 with TRBJ2-3; unclear D gene. CDR1 SGHNT and CDR2 YENEEA come from the germline V gene. This CDR3 has 14 amino acids. Trimming cost V 5 bases and J 4 bases, with 13 bases left between them. CDR3 sequence: CASSLGPQADTQYF. The CDR3 DNA follows: TGTGCCAGCAGCCTAGGGCCCCAGGCAGATACGCAGTATTTT. The entire variable domain, with the rest obtained from reference TRBV11-3 and TRBJ2-3, is as follows: EAGVVQSPRYKIIEKKQPVAFWCNPISGHNTLYWYLQNLGQGPELLIRYENEEAVDDSQLPKDRFSAERLKGVDSTLKIQPAELGDSAVYLCASSLGPQADTQYFGPGTRLTVL.

This sequence joins TRBV2 and TRBJ2-5, with D perhaps matching TRBD1 (5 bases). The CDR3 spans 14 residues. V lost 2 bases to trimming and J lost 5 bases, with 12 bases between them. Per germline, CDR1 SNHLY and CDR2 FYNNEI. CDR3 DNA: TGTGCCAGCAGTGAACAGGGTTTTGGGGAGACCCAGTACTTC. It yields the protein CASSEQGFGETQYF.

This clone appeared a single time. This sequence joins TRBV7-8 and TRBJ2-1; possibly TRBD1 for D (6 bases). CDR1 and CDR2 (germline): SGHVS, FQNEAQ. Trimming removed 4 bases at V and 4 bases at J, with 14 bases between. The CDR3 totals 15 residues. The CDR3 reads CASSSGVGSYNEQFF. CDR3 sequence (DNA): TGTGCCAGCAGCTCAGGGGTGGGGTCGTACAATGAGCAGTTCTTC. The full variable domain, in which reference TRBV7-8 and TRBJ2-1 provide the parts outside the CDR3, is GAGVSQSPRYKVAKRGQDVALRCDPISGHVSLFWYQQALGQGPEFLTYFQNEAQLDKSGLPSDRFFAERPEGSVSTLKIQRTQQEDSAVYLCASSSGVGSYNEQFFGPGTRLTVL.

The chain joins TRBV15 to TRBJ1-2; D possibly corresponds to TRBD1 (6 bases). Trimming took off 1 base at V and 2 bases at J, with 17 bases between the two ends. This CDR3 comprises 17 residues. The V gene's germline CDR1 is LNHNV and CDR2 YYDKDF (reference sequence). CDR3 DNA sequence: TGTGCCACCAGCAGAGCGACAGGAATTCCCCCCAACTATGGCTACACCTTC. This encodes CATSRATGIPPNYGYTF.

V and J are TRBV6-5 and TRBJ2-5; 11 bases match TRBD2. J was trimmed by 5 bases and V by 6 bases; bases with no gene match: 2. The CDR3 has 13 amino acids. In germline, CDR1 is MNHEY, CDR2 SVGAGI. The CDR3 bases are TGTGCCAGCAGGACTAGCGGGACTGAGACCCAGTACTTC. Translation: CASRTSGTETQYF.

To note about this clone: Other DNA sequences in the same sample also yield this CDR3. This rearrangement joins TRBV18 to TRBJ1-1; no clear D. V dropped 1 base and J dropped 5 bases, with 8 bases sitting between them. This CDR3 contains 13 residues. Germline-derived CDR1 and CDR2 are KGHSH and LQKENI. The CDR3 nucleotides are TGTGCCAGCTCACCACTGAGAGGTACTGAAGCTTTCTTT. Its protein is CASSPLRGTEAFF.

Only one count was recorded for this clone. The same CDR3 arises from other DNA sequences in this sample as well. The J gene is TRBJ1-1, the V gene TRBV19; D gene unclear. This CDR3 is 13 amino acids long. The germline V and J ends were trimmed by 3 bases and 1 base, with 6 bases remaining between them. Germline V gene sequence: CDR1 LNHDA, CDR2 SQIVND (reference sequence). The CDR3, as DNA: TGTGCCAGTAGTATCTCGGGGAACACTGAAGCTTTCTTT. Translated, it gives CASSISGNTEAFF.

The chain is built from TRBV18 and TRBJ1-4; D is possibly TRBD1 (6 bases). Germline-derived CDR1 and CDR2 are KGHSH and LQKENI. CDR3 length: 15 residues. With 3 bases removed from V and 2 bases from J, the gap between germline ends came to 10 bases. In nucleotides, the CDR3 is TGTGCCAGCTCACCGACAGGAATGACTAATGAAAAACTGTTTTTT. As protein: CASSPTGMTNEKLFF.

This chain connects TRBV9 to TRBJ1-2; possible D gene TRBD1, 5 bases. This CDR3 has 14 residues. The germline V gene encodes CDR1 SGDLS and CDR2 YYNGEE. V was pared by 8 bases and J by 0 bases, with 14 bases between. The CDR3, as DNA: TGTGCCAGTAATGATGGCAGGGCTAACTATGGCTACACCTTC. Its protein is CASNDGRANYGYTF.

The chain couples TRBV7-6 to TRBJ1-5, with 9 bases aligning to TRBD1. V was clipped by 4 bases and J by 7 bases; unmatched bases: 11. The CDR3 length is 16 residues. CDR1 SGHVS and CDR2 FNYEAQ come from the germline V gene. CDR3 DNA: TGTGCCAGCAGCTCGGGACAGGGTCTCGCTCAACAGCCCCAGCATTTT. Translation: CASSSGQGLAQQPQHF.

This sequence joins TRBV5-1 and TRBJ2-1; 8 bases map to TRBD2. The CDR3 loop spans 14 amino acids. CDR1 and CDR2 from the germline V gene are SGHRS and YFSETQ. J was trimmed by 8 bases and V by 4 bases; bases with no gene match: 8. The CDR3 coding sequence is TGCGCCAGCAGCCCGGGAGGGGGTGGCGATGAGCAGTTCTTC. Its translation: CASSPGGGGDEQFF.

This clone appeared a few times. The chain has TRBV14 and TRBJ1-2, with a weak D call TRBD1 (5 bases). V was trimmed by 2 bases and J by 4 bases, leaving 17 bases between them. The CDR3 spans 16 residues. Germline V gives CDR1 SGHDN, CDR2 FVKESK. The CDR3 is CASSQRGAVRPYGYTF. Written as DNA, the CDR3 is TGTGCCAGCAGCCAAAGGGGCGCAGTAAGGCCCTATGGCTACACCTTC.

The chain couples TRBV10-1 to TRBJ1-1; D is unclear. The length of the CDR3 is 13 residues. The germline V gene encodes CDR1 WNHNN and CDR2 SYGVQD (reference sequence). Deletions cut 0 bases from V and 3 bases from J, with 5 bases between. The CDR3 DNA follows: TGCGCCAGCAGTGAGTCGGCGGACACTGAAGCTTTCTTT. This translates into CASSESADTEAFF.

The chain uses TRBV24-1 and TRBJ1-6; weak D call: TRBD1 (6 bases). Germline V gives CDR1 KGHDR, CDR2 SFDVKD. The CDR3 contains 14 residues. Trimming took off 7 bases at V and 6 bases at J, with 12 bases between the two ends. The CDR3 sequence is CATSQGNSNSPLHF. Written as DNA, the CDR3 is TGTGCCACCAGCCAGGGGAATAGTAATTCACCCCTCCACTTT.

The V and J genes are TRBV7-9 and TRBJ1-1; D is possibly TRBD1 (5 bases). Germline CDR1 and CDR2: SEHNR and FQNEAQ (reference sequence). The CDR3 has 15 residues. Trimming shortened V by 5 bases and J by 1 base, and 14 bases separated the two germline ends. In nucleotides, the CDR3 is TGTGCCAGCAGCACCGAATTTGACAGGAACACTGAAGCTTTCTTT. Its translation is CASSTEFDRNTEAFF.

The J gene is TRBJ1-3, the V gene TRBV5-4, with D possibly TRBD1 on 5 matching bases. This CDR3 is built from 14 residues. Per the germline V gene, CDR1 is SGHNT and CDR2 is YYREEE (reference sequence). V gave up 3 bases and J gave up 1 base, with 8 bases separating them. CDR3 region: CASSWGGSGNTIYF. DNA of the CDR3: TGTGCCAGCAGCTGGGGGGGTTCTGGAAACACCATATATTTT.